This T cell receptor (beta chain) was obtained from a study of cytomegalovirus exposure and HLA in healthy donors. On the study more broadly: Researchers previously reported finding about 110 million unique TCR beta sequences from around 200 million T cells. Unique TCRs numbering some 80 million, obtained from HLA-typed donors, made up an early data release.

Overall study findings and caveats: In an earlier analysis, productive rearrangement rates for most beta V segments clustered near 87% or 30%. Testing in vitro showed a few CMV-associated chains specific for CMV antigens.

The germline V gene has CDR1 SGHVS and CDR2 FQNEAQ. The CDR3 extends over 14 amino acids. Trimming left V 3 bases short and J 7 bases short, with 15 bases between. About this clone itself: The antigen remains undetermined.

Primers included in the PCR were 60 Vbeta and 13 Jbeta primers. This table comes from immunoSEQ multiplex PCR, and its TCRdb copy is limited to in-frame clones, with some not included. The sample lists 55,000 to 80,000 clones, around 74% occurring once. The sample comprised PBMCs. The TCR originated in a woman aged 25 to 39 in good health and CMV-seropositive. The chain couples TRBV7-8 to TRBJ1-2, with a weak D call TRBD1 (6 bases). The CDR3 coding sequence is TGTGCCAGCAGCTTTAATACAGGGCGAGGTGGCTACACCTTC. Translating it yields CASSFNTGRGGYTF.